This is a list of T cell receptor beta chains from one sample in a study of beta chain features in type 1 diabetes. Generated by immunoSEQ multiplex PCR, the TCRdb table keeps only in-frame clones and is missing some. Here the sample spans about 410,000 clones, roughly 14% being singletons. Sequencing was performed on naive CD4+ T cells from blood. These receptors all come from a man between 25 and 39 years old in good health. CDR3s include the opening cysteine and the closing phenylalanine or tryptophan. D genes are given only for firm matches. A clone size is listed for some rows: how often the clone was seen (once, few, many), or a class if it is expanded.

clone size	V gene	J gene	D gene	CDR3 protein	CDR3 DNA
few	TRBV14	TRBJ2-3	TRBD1	CASSHIQGVGTDTQYF	TGTGCCAGCAGCCATATCCAGGGGGTAGGCACAGATACGCAGTATTTT
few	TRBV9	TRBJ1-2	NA	CASSPKLNPRDYGYTF	TGTGCCAGCAGCCCCAAGTTAAACCCTCGGGACTATGGCTACACCTTC
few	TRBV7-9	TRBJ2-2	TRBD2	CASSWPGLDNTGELFF	TGTGCCAGCAGCTGGCCGGGACTAGATAACACCGGGGAGCTGTTTTTT
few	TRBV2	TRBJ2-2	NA	CASRRTGELFF	TGTGCCAGCAGAAGGACAGGGGAGCTGTTTTTT
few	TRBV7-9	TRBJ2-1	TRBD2	CASNSGKDYNEQFF	TGTGCCAGCAATAGCGGGAAGGATTACAATGAGCAGTTCTTC
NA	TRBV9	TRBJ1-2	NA	CASSVDGGPYGYTF	TGTGCCAGCAGCGTAGATGGGGGACCCTATGGCTACACCTTC
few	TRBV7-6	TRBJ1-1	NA	CASSLGGGNTEAFF	TGTGCCAGCAGCTTAGGAGGGGGGAACACTGAAGCTTTCTTT
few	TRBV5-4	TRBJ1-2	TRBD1	CASSPGQANYGYTF	TGTGCCAGCAGCCCGGGACAGGCTAACTATGGCTACACCTTC
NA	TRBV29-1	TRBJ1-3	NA	CSVETASGNTIYF	TGCAGCGTTGAAACAGCCTCTGGAAACACCATATATTTT
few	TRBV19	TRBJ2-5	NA	CASSIPTEQETQYF	TGTGCCAGTAGTATACCCACGGAACAAGAGACCCAGTACTTC
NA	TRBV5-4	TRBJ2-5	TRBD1	CASSLEGQDRETQYF	TGTGCCAGCAGCTTGGAAGGACAGGACAGGGAGACCCAGTACTTC
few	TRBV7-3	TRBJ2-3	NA	CASSSSPQMYTQYF	TGTGCCAGCAGCTCTTCACCACAGATGTACACGCAGTATTTT
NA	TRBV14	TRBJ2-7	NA	CASSQYYEQYF	TGTGCCAGCAGCCAGTATTACGAGCAGTACTTC
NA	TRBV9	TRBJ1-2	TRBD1	CASSVRDRDVYGYTF	TGTGCCAGCAGCGTACGGGACAGGGATGTCTATGGCTACACCTTC
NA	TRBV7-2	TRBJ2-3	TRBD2	CASSLLPGGTTDTQYF	TGTGCCAGCAGCTTATTGCCGGGAGGGACCACAGATACGCAGTATTTT
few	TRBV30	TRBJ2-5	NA	CAWSDSGETQYF	TGTGCCTGGAGTGATAGCGGAGAGACCCAGTACTTC
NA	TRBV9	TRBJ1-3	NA	CASSGQPSGNTIYF	TGTGCCAGCAGCGGTCAACCCTCTGGAAACACCATATATTTT
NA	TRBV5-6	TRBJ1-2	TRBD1	CASSLGQGNYGYTF	TGTGCCAGCAGCTTGGGACAGGGAAACTATGGCTACACCTTC
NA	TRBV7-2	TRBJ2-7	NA	CASSRSYEQYF	TGTGCCAGCAGCCGCTCCTACGAGCAGTACTTC
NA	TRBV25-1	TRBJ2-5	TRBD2	CASSEAGLAGQETQYF	TGTGCCAGCAGTGAAGCGGGACTAGCGGGGCAAGAGACCCAGTACTTC
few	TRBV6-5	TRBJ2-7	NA	CASSQGPRQYF	TGTGCCAGCAGTCAAGGCCCTCGACAGTACTTC
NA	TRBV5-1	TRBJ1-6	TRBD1	CASSFGTGRESPLHF	TGCGCCAGCAGCTTCGGGACAGGGCGGGAATCACCCCTCCACTTT
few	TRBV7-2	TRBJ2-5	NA	CASSLVGGAPQETQYF	TGTGCCAGCAGCTTAGTCGGAGGGGCTCCACAAGAGACCCAGTACTTC